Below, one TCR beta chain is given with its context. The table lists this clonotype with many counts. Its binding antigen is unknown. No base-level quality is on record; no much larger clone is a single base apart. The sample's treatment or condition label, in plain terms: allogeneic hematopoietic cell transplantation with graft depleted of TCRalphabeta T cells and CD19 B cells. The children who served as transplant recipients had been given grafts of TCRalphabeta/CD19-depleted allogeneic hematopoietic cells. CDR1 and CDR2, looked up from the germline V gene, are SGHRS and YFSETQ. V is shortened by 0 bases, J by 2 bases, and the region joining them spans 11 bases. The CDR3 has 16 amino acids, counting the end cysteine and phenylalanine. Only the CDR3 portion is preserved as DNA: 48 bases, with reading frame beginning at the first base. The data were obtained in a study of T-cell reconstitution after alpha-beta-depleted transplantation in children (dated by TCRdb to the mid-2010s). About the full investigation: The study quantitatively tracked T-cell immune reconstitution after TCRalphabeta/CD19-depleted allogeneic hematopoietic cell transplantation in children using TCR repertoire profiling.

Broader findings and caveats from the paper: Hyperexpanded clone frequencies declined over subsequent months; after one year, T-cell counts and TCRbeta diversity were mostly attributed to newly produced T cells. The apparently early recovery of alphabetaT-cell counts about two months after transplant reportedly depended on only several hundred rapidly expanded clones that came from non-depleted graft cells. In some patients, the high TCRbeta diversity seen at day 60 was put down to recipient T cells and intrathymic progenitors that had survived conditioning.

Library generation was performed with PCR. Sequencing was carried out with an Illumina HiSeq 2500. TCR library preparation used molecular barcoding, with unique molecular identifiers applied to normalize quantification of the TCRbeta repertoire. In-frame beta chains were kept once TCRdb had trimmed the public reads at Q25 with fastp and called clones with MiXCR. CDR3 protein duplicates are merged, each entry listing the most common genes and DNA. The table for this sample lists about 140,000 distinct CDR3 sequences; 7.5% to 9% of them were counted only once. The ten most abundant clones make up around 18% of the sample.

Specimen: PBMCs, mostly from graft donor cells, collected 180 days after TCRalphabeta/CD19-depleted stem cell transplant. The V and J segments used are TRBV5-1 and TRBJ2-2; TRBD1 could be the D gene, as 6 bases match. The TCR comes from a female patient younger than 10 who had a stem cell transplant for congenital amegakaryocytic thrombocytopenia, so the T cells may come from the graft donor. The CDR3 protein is CASSLDWGQNTGELFF. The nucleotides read TGCGCCAGCAGCTTGGACTGGGGGCAAAACACCGGGGAGCTGTTTTTT.